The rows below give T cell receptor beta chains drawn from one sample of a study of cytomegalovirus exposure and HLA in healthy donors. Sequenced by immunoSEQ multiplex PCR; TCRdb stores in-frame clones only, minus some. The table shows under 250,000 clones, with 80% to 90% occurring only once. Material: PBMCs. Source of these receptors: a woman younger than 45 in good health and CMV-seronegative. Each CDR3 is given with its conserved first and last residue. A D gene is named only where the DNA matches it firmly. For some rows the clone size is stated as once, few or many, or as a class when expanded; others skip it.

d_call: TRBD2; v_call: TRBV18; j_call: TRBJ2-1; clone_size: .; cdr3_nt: TGTGCCAGCTCACCACCAGGTAGCGGGAGGACGCCCTTCCGTGAGCAGTTCTTC; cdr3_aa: CASSPPGSGRTPFREQFF
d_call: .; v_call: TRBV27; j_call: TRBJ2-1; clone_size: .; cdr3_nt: TGTGCCAGCCGTGAGGTCGGCCCCTACAATGAGCAGTTCTTC; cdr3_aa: CASREVGPYNEQFF
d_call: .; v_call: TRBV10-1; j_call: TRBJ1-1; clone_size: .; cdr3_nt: TGCGCCAGCAGTGAAGGCAGCGGTGGTCCCACTGAAGCTTTCTTT; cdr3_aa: CASSEGSGGPTEAFF
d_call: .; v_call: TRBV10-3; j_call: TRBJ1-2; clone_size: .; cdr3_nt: TGTGCCATCAGTGAGTTGGTGGGCGCCTATGGCTACACCTTC; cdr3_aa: CAISELVGAYGYTF
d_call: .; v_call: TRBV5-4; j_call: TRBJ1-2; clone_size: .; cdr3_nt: TGTGCCAGCAGCAACCGGAGAGGAAACTATGGCTACACCTTC; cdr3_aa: CASSNRRGNYGYTF
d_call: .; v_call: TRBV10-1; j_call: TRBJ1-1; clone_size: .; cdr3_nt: TGCGCCAGCAAGGGGTCATTGAACACTGAAGCTTTCTTT; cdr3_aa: CASKGSLNTEAFF
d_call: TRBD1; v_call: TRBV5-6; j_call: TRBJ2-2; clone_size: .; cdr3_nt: TGTGCCAGCAGCTGGGACAGGGGGGCCGGGGAGCTGTTTTTT; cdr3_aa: CASSWDRGAGELFF
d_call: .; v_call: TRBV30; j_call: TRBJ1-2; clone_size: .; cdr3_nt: TGTGCCTGGAGTGGAAATTGGGGGAGGGGCGGCTACACCTTC; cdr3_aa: CAWSGNWGRGGYTF
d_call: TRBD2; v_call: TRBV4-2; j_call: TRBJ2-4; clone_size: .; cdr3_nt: TGTGCCAGCAGCCAAGATGGGACTAGCGGGGTGAAAAACATTCAGTACTTC; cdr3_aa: CASSQDGTSGVKNIQYF
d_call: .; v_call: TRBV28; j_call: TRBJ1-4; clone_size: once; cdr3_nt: TGTGCCAACTCTAGGGGGAATGAAAAACTGTTTTTT; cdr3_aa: CANSRGNEKLFF
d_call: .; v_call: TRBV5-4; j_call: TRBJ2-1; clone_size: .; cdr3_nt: TGTGCCAGCAGCCCGATGTCGGCTTTCCAGGGGGAGCAGTTCTTC; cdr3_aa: CASSPMSAFQGEQFF
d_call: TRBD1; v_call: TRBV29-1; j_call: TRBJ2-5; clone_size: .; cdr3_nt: TGCAGCGCAGCAGAAGGGGGCGGCGGGGAGACCCAGTACTTC; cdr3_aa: CSAAEGGGGETQYF
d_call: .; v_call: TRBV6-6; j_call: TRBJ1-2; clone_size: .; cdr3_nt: TGTGCCAGCACCCACGGGGAGCGGGGCGGCTACACCTTC; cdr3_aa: CASTHGERGGYTF
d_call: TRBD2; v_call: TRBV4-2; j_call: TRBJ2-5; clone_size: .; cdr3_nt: TGTGCCAGCAGCCGGTCACTAGCGGTCCAAGAGACCCAGTACTTC; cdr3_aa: CASSRSLAVQETQYF
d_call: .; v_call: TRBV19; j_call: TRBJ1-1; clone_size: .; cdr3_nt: TGTGCCAGTAGTAAAGGACTTGGAGGGTGGACTGAAGCTTTCTTT; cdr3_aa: CASSKGLGGWTEAFF
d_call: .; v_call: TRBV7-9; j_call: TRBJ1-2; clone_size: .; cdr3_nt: TGTGCCAGCAGCCAGAACACAGTTTATGGCTACACCTTC; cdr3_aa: CASSQNTVYGYTF
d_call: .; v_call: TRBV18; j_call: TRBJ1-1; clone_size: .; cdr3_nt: TGTGCCAGCTCACCACGTCCAGGGCCGAACACTGAAGCTTTCTTT; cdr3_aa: CASSPRPGPNTEAFF
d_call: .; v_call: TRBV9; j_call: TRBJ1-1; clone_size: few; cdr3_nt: TGTGCCAGCAGACCAGGGGAATCATTCACTGAAGCTTTCTTT; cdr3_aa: CASRPGESFTEAFF
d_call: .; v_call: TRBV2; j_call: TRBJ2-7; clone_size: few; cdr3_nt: TGTGCCAGCAATCAGGGCACCTACGAGCAGTACTTC; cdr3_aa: CASNQGTYEQYF
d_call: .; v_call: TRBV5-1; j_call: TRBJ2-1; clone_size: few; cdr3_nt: TGCGCCAGCAGCGGGAGAGGCGACAATGAGCAGTTCTTC; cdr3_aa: CASSGRGDNEQFF
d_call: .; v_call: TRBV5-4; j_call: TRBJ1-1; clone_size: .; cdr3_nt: TGTGCCAGCAGCCGAACGGGCAGGGAAGGTGAAGCTTTCTTT; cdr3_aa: CASSRTGREGEAFF
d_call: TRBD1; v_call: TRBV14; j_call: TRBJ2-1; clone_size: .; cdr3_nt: TGTGCCAGCAGACAAGGGACAGGTGCCTACAATGAGCAGTTCTTC; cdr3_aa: CASRQGTGAYNEQFF
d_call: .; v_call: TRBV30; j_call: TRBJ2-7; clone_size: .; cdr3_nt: TGTGCCTGGAGGCAGGTCGGGACCTACGAGCAGTACTTC; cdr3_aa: CAWRQVGTYEQYF
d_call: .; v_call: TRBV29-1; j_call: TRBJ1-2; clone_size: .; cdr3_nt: TGCAGCGTTGATGTCAGGGCGGGGGGCTACACCTTC; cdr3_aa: CSVDVRAGGYTF
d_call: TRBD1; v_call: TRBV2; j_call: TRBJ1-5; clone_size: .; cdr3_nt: TGTGCCAGCAGTGAAGTGGGGGGGACAGGGAAAATAACCCAGCATTTT; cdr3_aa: CASSEVGGTGKITQHF
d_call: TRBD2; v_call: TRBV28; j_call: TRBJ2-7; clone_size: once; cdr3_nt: TGTGCCAGCAGGATAGCGGGGGGGTTCTACGAGCAGTACTTC; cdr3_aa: CASRIAGGFYEQYF
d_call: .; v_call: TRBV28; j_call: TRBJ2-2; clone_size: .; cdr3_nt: TGTGCCAGCAGTTTACTGGGTGGCGGGGAGAACACCGGGGAGCTGTTTTTT; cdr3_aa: CASSLLGGGENTGELFF
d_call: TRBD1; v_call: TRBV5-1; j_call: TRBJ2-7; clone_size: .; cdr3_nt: TGCGCCAGCAGCTTCGACCCGGGACAGGGCGACTACGAGCAGTACTTC; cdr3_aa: CASSFDPGQGDYEQYF
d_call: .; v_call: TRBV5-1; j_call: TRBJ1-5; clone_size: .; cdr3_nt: TGCGCCAGCAGCTTGATGCCGGATCAGCCCCAGCATTTT; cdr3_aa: CASSLMPDQPQHF
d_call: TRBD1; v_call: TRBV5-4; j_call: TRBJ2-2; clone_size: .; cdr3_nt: TGTGCCAGCAGCTTGGGACAGGGGGTGAACACCGGGGAGCTGTTTTTT; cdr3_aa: CASSLGQGVNTGELFF
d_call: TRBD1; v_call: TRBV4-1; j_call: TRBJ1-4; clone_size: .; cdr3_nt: TGCGCCAGCAGTCAGGGGGACGGTGGGGAAAAACTGTTTTTT; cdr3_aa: CASSQGDGGEKLFF
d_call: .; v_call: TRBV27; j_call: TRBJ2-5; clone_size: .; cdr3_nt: TGTGCCAGCAGTTTATCCGGCCAAGAGACCCAGTACTTC; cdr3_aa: CASSLSGQETQYF
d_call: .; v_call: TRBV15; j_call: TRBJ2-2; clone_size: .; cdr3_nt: TGTGCCACCGGCGAGGGTGTGAACACCGGGGAGCTGTTTTTT; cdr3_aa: CATGEGVNTGELFF
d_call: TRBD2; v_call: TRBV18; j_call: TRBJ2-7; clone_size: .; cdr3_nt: TGTGCCAGCTCACCGACTAGCGGGAGTTACGAGCAGTACTTC; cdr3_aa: CASSPTSGSYEQYF
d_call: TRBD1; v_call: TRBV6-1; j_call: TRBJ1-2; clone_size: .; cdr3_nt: TGTGCCAGCACCCCCGGTGGGACAGCTAACTATGGCTACACCTTC; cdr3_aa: CASTPGGTANYGYTF
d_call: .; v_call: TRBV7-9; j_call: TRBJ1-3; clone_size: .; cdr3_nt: TGTGCCAGCAGCTTGTTGGGAAGGGGCAGGGGAACTGGAAACACCATATATTTT; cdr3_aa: CASSLLGRGRGTGNTIYF
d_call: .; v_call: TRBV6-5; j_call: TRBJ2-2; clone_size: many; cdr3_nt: TGTGCCAGCACCAACGTCGGGAACACCGGGGAGCTGTTTTTT; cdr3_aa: CASTNVGNTGELFF
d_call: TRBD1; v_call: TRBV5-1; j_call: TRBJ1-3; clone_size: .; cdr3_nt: TGCGCCAGCAGCCCTGGGGCAGGGGGCTCAGGAAACACCATATATTTT; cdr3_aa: CASSPGAGGSGNTIYF
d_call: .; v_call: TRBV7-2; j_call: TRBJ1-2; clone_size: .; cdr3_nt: TGTGCCAGCACCCTTGACGGGGACTTCCGTTCCTATGGCTACACCTTC; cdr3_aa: CASTLDGDFRSYGYTF
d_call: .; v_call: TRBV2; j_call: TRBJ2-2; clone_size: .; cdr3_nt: TGTGCCAGCAGTGAATCTAGCTCCTACACCGGGGAGCTGTTTTTT; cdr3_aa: CASSESSSYTGELFF
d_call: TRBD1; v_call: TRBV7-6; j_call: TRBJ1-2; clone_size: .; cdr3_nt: TGTGCCAGCACAGGTAGCCCGGACAGGACCAACTATGGCTACACCTTC; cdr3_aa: CASTGSPDRTNYGYTF
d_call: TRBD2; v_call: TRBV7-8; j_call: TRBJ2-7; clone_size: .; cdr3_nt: TGTGCCAGCAGCTCCCCGGGAGGGTGGGGTGGTTTCTTC; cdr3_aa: CASSSPGGWGGFF
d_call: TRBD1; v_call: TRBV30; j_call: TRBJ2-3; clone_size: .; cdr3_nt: TGTGCCTGGAAGGGCCATACCGGGACAGGGGACACAGATACGCAGTATTTT; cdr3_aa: CAWKGHTGTGDTDTQYF
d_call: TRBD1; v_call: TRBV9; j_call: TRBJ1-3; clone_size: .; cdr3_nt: TGTGCCAGCAGCGGGGGACAGGGAAACACCATATATTTT; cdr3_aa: CASSGGQGNTIYF
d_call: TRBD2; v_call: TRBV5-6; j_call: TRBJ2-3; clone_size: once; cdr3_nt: TGTGCCAGCAGCTTGGTGTTAGCGGGAGGGGATACGCAGTATTTT; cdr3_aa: CASSLVLAGGDTQYF
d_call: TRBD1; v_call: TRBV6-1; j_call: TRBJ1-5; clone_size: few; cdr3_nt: TGTGCCACCATTGGACAGGGGGCTCTTCAGCCCCAGCATTTT; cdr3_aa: CATIGQGALQPQHF
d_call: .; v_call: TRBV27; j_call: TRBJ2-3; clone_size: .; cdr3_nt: TGTGCCAGCAGTTTAGAGTTGCAGGGCACAGATACGCAGTATTTT; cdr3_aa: CASSLELQGTDTQYF
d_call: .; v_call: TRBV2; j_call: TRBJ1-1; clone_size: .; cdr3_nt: TGTGCCAGCAAGGGGGGGCGCCTGAACACTGAAGCTTTCTTT; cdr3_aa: CASKGGRLNTEAFF
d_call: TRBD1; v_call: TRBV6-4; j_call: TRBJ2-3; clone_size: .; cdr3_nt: TGTGCCAGCAGTCCCACCGGGACAGGGGGCACAGATACGCAGTATTTT; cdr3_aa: CASSPTGTGGTDTQYF
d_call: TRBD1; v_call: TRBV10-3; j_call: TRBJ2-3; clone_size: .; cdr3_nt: TGTGCCATCAGGCCGCGGGACAGGTCCACAGATACGCAGTATTTT; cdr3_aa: CAIRPRDRSTDTQYF